These 11 T cell receptor beta chains share one sample of origin, sequenced in a study of T cells in Graves' hyperthyroidism and ophthalmopathy. TCR beta CDR3 regions were amplified from RNA transcripts. The HTBI primer set was used in a first-round RT-PCR of the TCR CDR3. TCRdb reprocessed the multiplex PCR reads via MiXCR and lists one record per CDR3 protein. The sample yields 270,000 or so distinct CDR3 sequences, roughly 15% seen once. The sample consisted of blood. The receptors were sampled from a woman between 50 and 59 years old with Graves' hyperthyroidism that later progressed to Graves' ophthalmopathy.

The chain is built from TRBV10-3 and TRBJ2-3; either TRBD1 or TRBD2 may fit D (6 bases each). The CDR3 runs 14 residues. Deletions cut 7 bases from V and 0 bases from J, with 11 bases between. In germline, CDR1 is ENHRY, CDR2 SYGVKD. As DNA, the CDR3 is TGTGCCATCACGGGGGCTTTTAGCACAGATACGCAGTATTTT. Translated, it gives CAITGAFSTDTQYF.

Judged by abundance, this clonotype is medium-sized (0.01 to 0.1%). The chain links TRBV2 to TRBJ2-1; the match to TRBD2 covers 11 bases. Germline V gene lookup returns CDR1 SNHLY and CDR2 FYNNEI. This CDR3 has 15 amino acids. With 6 bases clipped from V and 4 bases from J, the junction kept 5 bases outside the gene matches. CDR3 nucleotides: TGTGCCAGCAGGACGACTAGCGGGGTATACAATGAGCAGTTCTTC. Amino acids: CASRTTSGVYNEQFF.

This clonotype was seen only a few times. This sequence joins TRBV4-1 and TRBJ2-2; 7 positions match TRBD2. There are 16 residues in the CDR3. Germline V lookup: CDR1 MGHRA, CDR2 YSYEKL. Trimming removed 4 bases from V and 2 bases from J; junction bases left unmatched: 7. The CDR3 sequence: CASSPLSGKNTGELFF. The CDR3 nucleotides read TGCGCCAGCAGCCCGTTAAGCGGGAAAAACACCGGGGAGCTGTTTTTT.

The chain has TRBV19 and TRBJ2-2, with D possibly TRBD2 on 5 matching bases. Germline V lookup: CDR1 LNHDA, CDR2 SQIVND (reference sequence). This CDR3 spans 15 amino acids. V lost 7 bases, J lost 2 bases, and 14 bases lay in between. Here the CDR3 DNA reads TGTGCCAGTATGGGCTACGACTATAACACCGGGGAGCTGTTTTTT. Amino acids: CASMGYDYNTGELFF.

The chain couples TRBV29-1 to TRBJ2-5; no clear D gene. V was pared by 2 bases and J by 2 bases, with 9 bases between. The CDR3 totals 13 residues. Germline V gene sequence: CDR1 SQVTM, CDR2 ANQGSEA. CDR3 protein: CSVEITAQETQYF. The CDR3 DNA follows: TGCAGCGTTGAAATAACGGCTCAAGAGACCCAGTACTTC. Based on the CDR3 plus reference TRBV29-1 and TRBJ2-5, the full variable domain is SAVISQKPSRDICQRGTSLTIQCQVDSQVTMMFWYRQQPGQSLTLIATANQGSEATYESGFVIDKFPISRPNLTFSTLTVSNMSPEDSSIYLCSVEITAQETQYFGPGTRLLVL.

This clonotype was picked up many times. The rearrangement links TRBV5-1 to TRBJ1-1; 10 bases match TRBD1. Germline V gene sequence: CDR1 SGHRS, CDR2 YFSETQ. J was trimmed by 6 bases and V by 4 bases; bases with no gene match: 15. CDR3 length equals 17 residues. The CDR3 is CASSPIPYRDRGPEAFF. The CDR3 DNA is TGCGCCAGCAGCCCAATACCCTACCGGGACAGGGGTCCTGAAGCTTTCTTT.

This clonotype was found many times. V is TRBV19 and J is TRBJ2-5; 12 bases line up with TRBD1. V lost 1 base, J lost 5 bases, and 23 bases stayed unmatched. This CDR3 has 22 amino acids. Germline V gives CDR1 LNHDA, CDR2 SQIVND (reference sequence). DNA for the CDR3: TGTGCCAGTAGTATAGGCCCCATCGTCCCGGGACAGGGGGCCAGTAGTCACGAGACCCAGTACTTC. It codes for CASSIGPIVPGQGASSHETQYF.

This clonotype was counted only a few times. The chain links TRBV6-1 to TRBJ1-6; D gene uncertain. Trimming removed 6 bases from V and 0 bases from J, with 12 bases in between. Per germline, CDR1 MNHNS and CDR2 SASEGT. The CDR3 contains 16 residues. The CDR3 DNA follows: TGTGCCAGCAGCTCGGACGCGAGCTCCTATAATTCACCCCTCCACTTT. Translating it yields CASSSDASSYNSPLHF.

This clonotype is a singleton in its sample. A much more abundant neighbour one base away suggests this may be a read error. The chain recombines TRBV5-1 with TRBJ2-5, with D possibly being TRBD1 (5 bases). The germline V gene has CDR1 SGHRS and CDR2 YFSETQ. V was trimmed by 3 bases and J by 3 bases, leaving 12 bases between them. The CDR3 length is 14 residues. The CDR3 region is CASSSTATEETQYF. The CDR3 DNA reads as TGCGCCAGCAGCTCGACAGCAACCGAAGAGACCCAGTACTTC.

The table lists this clonotype with many counts. V and J are TRBV18 and TRBJ2-1; unclear D gene. The germline V gene has CDR1 KGHSH and CDR2 LQKENI. V lost 2 bases, J lost 7 bases, and 15 bases lay in between. The CDR3 spans 15 residues. CDR3 region: CASSPYMLDHNEQFF. In nucleotides, the CDR3 is TGTGCCAGCTCACCATATATGTTAGATCATAATGAGCAGTTCTTC.

This clonotype turned up a few times. This chain joins TRBV27 and TRBJ2-7, with 11 bases matching TRBD2. This CDR3 spans 14 amino acids. Unmatched junction bases numbered 1, after V lost 3 bases and J lost 3 bases. Germline CDR1 MNHEY, CDR2 SMNVEV (reference sequence). CDR3 sequence (DNA): TGTGCCAGCAGTTTGGGGACTAGCGGCTACGAGCAGTACTTC. Translating it yields CASSLGTSGYEQYF.